A selection of T cell receptor beta chains follows, all from one sample in a study of blood T cell repertoires in COVID-19. Sequenced by immunoSEQ multiplex PCR; TCRdb stores in-frame clones only, minus some. The repertoire holds approximately 73,000 clones, with approximately 89% as singletons. The specimen sequenced was peripheral blood. Receptor source: an older man with acute or convalescent COVID-19. The CDR3 runs from the conserved cysteine through the conserved F or W.

V gene,J gene,CDR3 protein
TRBV7-9,TRBJ1-6,CASSHGPHPLHF
TRBV6-1,TRBJ1-6,CASSERTGGDSPLHF
TRBV25-1,TRBJ1-2,CASSESGTGYTF
TRBV29-1,TRBJ1-1,CSVGNRLNTEAFF
TRBV9,TRBJ2-7,CASSVGQGPYEQYF
TRBV18,TRBJ2-1,CASSPRQGAFNEQFF
TRBV29-1,TRBJ1-1,CSVTTGGTEAFF
TRBV24-1,TRBJ2-7,CATSGLGGSMGYEQYF
TRBV20-1,TRBJ2-1,CSASSSLREYNEQFF
TRBV5-4,TRBJ2-1,CASSQADRANEQFF
TRBV6-6,TRBJ1-2,CASSYADNFYGYTF
TRBV4-1,TRBJ1-4,CASGREEGEKLFF
TRBV4-1,TRBJ1-3,CASSVQINSGNTIYF
TRBV25-1,TRBJ1-1,CASSERTGPNLIRAEAFF
TRBV29-1,TRBJ1-2,CSVTSTVGGGYGYTF
TRBV18,TRBJ2-1,CASSTGSGTYNEQFF
TRBV24-1,TRBJ2-1,CATGRTGAYNEQFF
TRBV28,TRBJ1-1,CASSPQGAENTEAFF
TRBV29-1,TRBJ2-5,CSVAGGQETQYF
TRBV30,TRBJ2-3,CAGLRTATRLRSTDTQYF
TRBV6-5,TRBJ2-3,CASSSPRKGSTDTQYF
TRBV30,TRBJ2-1,CAFDLALQSYNEQFF
TRBV2,TRBJ2-5,CASSGQRETQYF
TRBV20-1,TRBJ1-5,CSASPGQGDQPQHF
TRBV11-1,TRBJ1-5,CASSPGLNQPQHF
TRBV7-9,TRBJ1-6,CASSLGREDSLHF
TRBV5-1,TRBJ2-2,CASSLVGQVNTGELFF
TRBV6-5,TRBJ1-3,CASRGQGFLGNTIYF
TRBV5-1,TRBJ1-5,CASSLGDRAGQPQHF
TRBV10-1,TRBJ1-5,CASNTGSTQPQHF
TRBV28,TRBJ1-4,CASREGAATNEKLFF
TRBV19,TRBJ1-1,CASSIAREGKNTEAFF
TRBV7-9,TRBJ1-2,CASSLVGQGYGYTF
TRBV10-3,TRBJ2-1,CAISESGASGSSYNEQFF
TRBV5-4,TRBJ2-5,CASSLAGLAGKETQYF
TRBV7-2,TRBJ2-2,CASSFGGGLTGELFF
TRBV7-9,TRBJ2-1,CASTQAGTTYNEQFF
TRBV18,TRBJ1-1,CASSPGTGGSTEAFF